This record covers a single T cell receptor (beta chain). Its antigen is currently unknown. Other DNA sequences from this sample encode an identical CDR3 as well. At deep level, the assay was performed. Several immunoSEQ plates received, in even portions, the genomic DNA of each subset. Clones were sequenced by immunoSEQ multiplex PCR, and TCRdb holds only the in-frame ones, with some missing. The sample holds about 1 million clones, about three quarters seen once. The source of the sample is a study of shared clonotypes between healthy human individuals. Notes on the study in general: Relative to memory subsets, naive subsets generally showed larger estimated richness.

The clonotype comes from a man aged 18 to 29 in good health. The sample was memory CD4+ T cells sorted from blood. Sample subset: CD45RA-negative fraction.

CDR3 sequence: CASSIGGQGAYEQYF. CDR3 bases: TGTGCCAGTAGTATCGGCGGACAGGGGGCCTACGAGCAGTACTTC. The genes are TRBV19 and TRBJ2-7; 10 bases are a match to TRBD1. Trimming removed 3 bases from V and 2 bases from J; junction bases left unmatched: 4. The germline gives CDR1 LNHDA, CDR2 SQIVND (reference sequence). The CDR3 runs 15 residues.